These 32 T cell receptor beta chains share one sample of origin, sequenced in a study of cytomegalovirus exposure and HLA in healthy donors. Amplification used 60 Vbeta primers and 13 Jbeta primers. Sequenced by immunoSEQ multiplex PCR; TCRdb stores in-frame clones only, minus some. The data show around 130,000 clones, roughly three quarters seen once. The sequencing input was PBMCs. Every receptor here comes from a woman aged 60 to 75 in good health and CMV-seronegative.

This rearrangement joins TRBV28 to TRBJ1-2; no clear D gene. Deletions cut 2 bases from V and 4 bases from J, with 11 bases between. Germline V gene data show CDR1 as MDHEN and CDR2 as SYDVKM. The CDR3 is 14 residues long. The CDR3 protein is CASSLSPRPYGYTF. The CDR3 DNA reads as TGTGCCAGCAGTTTAAGTCCCAGGCCCTATGGCTACACCTTC.

This chain links TRBV5-1 with TRBJ2-3; TRBD2 agrees at 7 bases. The CDR3 runs 15 residues. Germline V gives CDR1 SGHRS, CDR2 YFSETQ. V shed 4 bases, J shed 1 base, and the junction held 6 bases outside the gene matches. CDR3 loop: CASSHGLGGTDTQYF. The CDR3 nucleotides are TGCGCCAGCAGCCACGGACTAGGGGGCACAGATACGCAGTATTTT. Using reference TRBV5-1 and TRBJ2-3 for the parts outside the CDR3, the full variable domain is KAGVTQTPRYLIKTRGQQVTLSCSPISGHRSVSWYQQTPGQGLQFLFEYFSETQRNKGNFPGRFSGRQFSNSRSEMNVSTLELGDSALYLCASSHGLGGTDTQYFGPGTRLTVL.

The chain couples TRBV6-6 to TRBJ1-1; D perhaps matches TRBD1 (5 bases). There are 13 residues in the CDR3. Trimming pared 6 bases from V and 1 base from J, leaving 9 bases between. Germline CDR1 MNHNY, CDR2 SVGAGI (reference sequence). CDR3 protein: CASSKTENTEAFF. As DNA, the CDR3 is TGTGCCAGCAGCAAGACAGAGAACACTGAAGCTTTCTTT.

The chain couples TRBV2 to TRBJ1-1; D is unresolved. This CDR3 contains 13 residues. From germline, CDR1 is SNHLY and CDR2 FYNNEI. Trimming left V 7 bases short and J 1 base short, with 10 bases between. CDR3 region: CASTEERNTEAFF. The CDR3 DNA reads as TGTGCCAGCACGGAGGAGCGGAACACTGAAGCTTTCTTT.

J is TRBJ2-7 and V is TRBV29-1, with D unresolved. The V and J ends lost 4 bases and 5 bases respectively, with 9 bases between them. Germline CDR1 is SQVTM and CDR2 is ANQGSEA. This CDR3 has 11 amino acids. The CDR3 DNA follows: TGCAGCGTTGCCGAGAGAGACGAGCAGTACTTC. This sequence encodes CSVAERDEQYF.

This rearrangement joins TRBV5-4 to TRBJ2-5; 8 bases match TRBD2. The V gene end was trimmed by 4 bases and the J gene end by 4 bases; junction bases not matched to a gene: 9. The CDR3 covers 15 residues. Per germline, CDR1 SGHNT and CDR2 YYREEE (reference sequence). For the CDR3, the DNA is TGTGCCAGCAGCAATGGACTAGCAAGGGGAGAGACCCAGTACTTC. It translates to CASSNGLARGETQYF.

V gene TRBV6-1 combines with J gene TRBJ1-1; D remains ambiguous. V was trimmed by 7 bases and J by 1 base, leaving 7 bases between them. Germline V gene lookup returns CDR1 MNHNS and CDR2 SASEGT. CDR3 length: 12 amino acids. DNA for the CDR3: TGTGCCAGCAAACCGGGGAACACTGAAGCTTTCTTT. This codes for CASKPGNTEAFF.

This clone was observed a few times. The chain uses TRBV5-1 and TRBJ2-6; D is uncertain. CDR1 and CDR2 (germline): SGHRS, YFSETQ. Trimming left V 4 bases short and J 1 base short, with 6 bases between. The CDR3 contains 14 residues. Here the CDR3 DNA reads TGCGCCAGCAGCATAGATTCTGGGGCCAACGTCCTGACTTTC. Translated: CASSIDSGANVLTF.

Note on this clone: This sample also contains other DNA sequences that code for the same CDR3. The chain employs TRBV7-2 and TRBJ2-3; TRBD2 is a possible D gene (6 bases). The CDR3 is 14 residues long. V lost 0 bases to trimming and J lost 3 bases, with 7 bases between them. Germline assignment: CDR1 SGHTA and CDR2 FQGNSA. The CDR3 DNA reads TGTGCCAGCAGCTTAGCGGGAGGTACAGATACGCAGTATTTT. Its translation is CASSLAGGTDTQYF.

This clone was counted only a few times. V usage is TRBV19 and J usage is TRBJ1-1; D possibly corresponds to TRBD1 (5 bases). The germline gives CDR1 LNHDA, CDR2 SQIVND (reference sequence). Trimming left V 10 bases short and J 4 bases short, with 25 bases between. This CDR3 spans 16 amino acids. The CDR3 nucleotides are TGTGCCACCACCCGGTATGGGGCATCGGTGGGCACTGAAGCTTTCTTT. It encodes CATTRYGASVGTEAFF.

This clone was counted between two and nine times. The CDR3 DNA is TGCGCCAGCAGCTTGGGTGGACAGGGGAACCCGAGAGAGACCCAGTACTTC. It is translated as CASSLGGQGNPRETQYF. The chain employs TRBV5-1 and TRBJ2-5; 9 bases map to TRBD1. Germline V gene lookup returns CDR1 SGHRS and CDR2 YFSETQ. V lost 0 bases to trimming and J lost 4 bases; unmatched junction nucleotides: 10. The CDR3 sequence is 17 residues long.

The chain has TRBV4-1 and TRBJ1-4; 9 positions agree with TRBD1. With V trimmed by 4 bases and J by 7 bases, 7 bases remained unmatched. The CDR3 has 15 residues. Germline loops: CDR1 MGHRA, CDR2 YSYEKL. CDR3 protein: CASSPGTGLGEKLFF. CDR3 bases: TGCGCCAGCAGCCCCGGGACAGGGCTTGGTGAAAAACTGTTTTTT.

The J gene is TRBJ1-2, the V gene TRBV27; 7 bases fit TRBD1. Trimming took 8 bases from V and 6 from J; bases not matched to a gene: 9. The V gene's germline CDR1 is MNHEY and CDR2 SMNVEV (reference sequence). The length of the CDR3 is 13 residues. This CDR3 is CASRRTGDDGYTF. CDR3 coding DNA: TGTGCCAGCCGGAGAACAGGGGATGATGGCTACACCTTC.

The rearrangement uses TRBV5-5 and TRBJ1-1, with D uncertain. CDR3 length equals 13 residues. V lost 1 base and J 5 bases, leaving 9 bases between the germline ends. The germline V gene has CDR1 SGHKS and CDR2 YYEKEE (reference sequence). CDR3 amino acids: CASSLRMRTEAFF. In DNA form, the CDR3 reads TGTGCCAGCAGCTTGAGAATGAGGACTGAAGCTTTCTTT. Supplemented by reference TRBV5-5 and TRBJ1-1, the full variable domain reads DAGVTQSPTHLIKTRGQQVTLRCSPISGHKSVSWYQQVLGQGPQFIFQYYEKEERGRGNFPDRFSARQFPNYSSELNVNALLLGDSALYLCASSLRMRTEAFFGQGTRLTVV.

The chain couples TRBV5-1 to TRBJ1-3; D remains ambiguous. V lost 0 bases and J 0 bases, leaving 4 bases between the germline ends. This CDR3 is built from 14 residues. CDR1 and CDR2 (germline): SGHRS, YFSETQ. CDR3 coding DNA: TGCGCCAGCAGCTTGGGCGTCTCTGGAAACACCATATATTTT. It specifies CASSLGVSGNTIYF.

The chain joins TRBV7-9 to TRBJ2-7; weak D call: TRBD1 (5 bases). This CDR3 contains 13 residues. Germline V gives CDR1 SEHNR, CDR2 FQNEAQ (reference sequence). V dropped 7 bases and J dropped 3 bases, with 13 bases sitting between them. The CDR3 protein is CASTPGKVYEQYF. The CDR3 nucleotides are TGTGCCAGCACTCCAGGGAAGGTCTACGAGCAGTACTTC. Based on the CDR3 plus reference TRBV7-9 and TRBJ2-7, the full variable domain is DTGVSQNPRHKITKRGQNVTFRCDPISEHNRLYWYRQTLGQGPEFLTYFQNEAQLEKSRLLSDRFSAERPKGSFSTLEIQRTEQGDSAMYLCASTPGKVYEQYFGPGTRLTVT.

The V gene is TRBV7-8, the J gene TRBJ1-6; D unresolved. The V gene's germline CDR1 is SGHVS and CDR2 FQNEAQ. The CDR3 totals 16 residues. V lost 5 bases, J lost 0 bases, and 11 bases lay in between. The DNA for the CDR3 is TGTGCCAGCAGCGGTAGACACCACTCCTATAATTCACCCCTCCACTTT. Translating it yields CASSGRHHSYNSPLHF. Together with reference TRBV7-8 and TRBJ1-6, the CDR3 gives the full variable domain: GAGVSQSPRYKVAKRGQDVALRCDPISGHVSLFWYQQALGQGPEFLTYFQNEAQLDKSGLPSDRFFAERPEGSVSTLKIQRTQQEDSAVYLCASSGRHHSYNSPLHFGNGTRLTVT.

The chain has TRBV6-6 and TRBJ1-2, with 8 bases lining up with TRBD1. The CDR3 spans 14 residues. Germline CDR1 reads MNHNY; CDR2 reads SVGAGI (reference sequence). J lost 0 bases, V lost 10 bases, and 7 bases had no gene match. The CDR3 sequence is CATHPTGANYGYTF. CDR3 nucleotide sequence: TGTGCCACCCACCCGACAGGGGCTAACTATGGCTACACCTTC.

This clone was seen only a few times. The chain links TRBV7-8 to TRBJ2-7, with 10 bases identical to TRBD2. Germline V gene sequence: CDR1 SGHVS, CDR2 FQNEAQ. This CDR3 region has 14 residues. V trimming: 5 bases; J trimming: 7 bases; junction bases outside the gene matches: 8. The chain's CDR3 is CASSPGTSVREQYF. Written as DNA, the CDR3 is TGTGCCAGCAGCCCAGGGACTAGCGTCCGAGAGCAGTACTTC.

This clone showed up just a few times. The chain uses TRBV28 and TRBJ1-2, with D perhaps TRBD1 (6 bases). This CDR3 has 15 residues. Trimming pared 3 bases from V and 8 bases from J, leaving 19 bases between. The V gene's germline CDR1 is MDHEN and CDR2 SYDVKM. CDR3 sequence reads: CASSFLGRGLSGYTF. Written as DNA, the CDR3 is TGTGCCAGCAGTTTTTTGGGCAGGGGTCTGTCGGGCTACACCTTC.

A note on this clone: The junction and the germline gene differ at one end; a read error may be behind it. The chain joins TRBV5-1 to TRBJ1-1; no clear D. Germline CDR1 and CDR2: SGHRS and YFSETQ. CDR3 length equals 14 residues. CDR3 nucleotide sequence: TGCGCCAGCAGCTTAAGGACGGGGAACACTGAAGCCTTCTTT. This translates into CASSLRTGNTEAFF.

This chain uses TRBV27 with TRBJ1-2; no firm D call. CDR1 is MNHEY, CDR2 SMNVEV, per germline (reference sequence). The CDR3 extends over 14 amino acids. Trimming cost V 5 bases and J 6 bases, with 16 bases left between them. CDR3 region: CASSPSPRQDGYTF. Here the CDR3 DNA reads TGTGCCAGCAGTCCAAGTCCCCGACAAGATGGCTACACCTTC.

This clone was seen only once. V is TRBV4-1 and J is TRBJ2-5; TRBD1 matches 7 bases. TRBJ2-7 matches the DNA end more closely, so the J call is doubtful. This CDR3 contains 14 residues. Per the germline V gene, CDR1 is MGHRA and CDR2 is YSYEKL. The CDR3 loop is CASSQLGQAYEQYF. DNA of the CDR3: TGCGCCAGCAGCCAACTCGGACAGGCCTACGAGCAGTACTTC.

The chain has TRBV18 and TRBJ2-1, with 12 bases matching TRBD2. This CDR3 region has 18 residues. Germline V gene sequence: CDR1 KGHSH, CDR2 LQKENI. After removal of 3 bases from V and 9 bases from J, the junction contained 15 bases not matched to a gene. The CDR3 loop reads CASSPDTSGRLRLGEQFF. CDR3 DNA: TGTGCCAGCTCACCCGATACTAGCGGGAGGTTGAGATTAGGTGAGCAGTTCTTC.

The rearrangement uses TRBV5-1 and TRBJ2-1; 12 nucleotides agree with TRBD2. Germline trimming cut 4 bases from V and 0 bases from J; bases unmatched to any gene: 14. Per the germline V gene, CDR1 is SGHRS and CDR2 is YFSETQ. CDR3 length: 20 amino acids. The CDR3 region has the DNA TGCGCCAGCAGCAGGCAGACCGGGACTAGCGGGCCACGCTCCTACAATGAGCAGTTCTTC. Its translation: CASSRQTGTSGPRSYNEQFF.

CDR3 protein: CASSLNRGLDRHNSPLHF. The CDR3 DNA reads as TGTGCCAGCAGCTTAAACCGTGGCCTCGACAGGCATAATTCACCCCTCCACTTT. The chain carries TRBV7-9 and TRBJ1-6; D perhaps matches TRBD1 (6 bases). The V end was cut by 2 bases, the J end by 5 bases, with 19 bases between. Germline V gene data show CDR1 as SEHNR and CDR2 as FQNEAQ (reference sequence). The CDR3 contains 18 residues.

The V gene is TRBV27, the J gene TRBJ2-1; 7 nucleotides agree with TRBD2. The CDR3 sequence is 12 residues long. The V gene end was trimmed by 1 base and the J gene end by 9 bases; junction bases not matched to a gene: 0. Germline V gene data show CDR1 as MNHEY and CDR2 as SMNVEV (reference sequence). CDR3 coding DNA: TGTGCCAGCAGTTTATGGGGGGGTGAGCAGTTCTTC. It codes for CASSLWGGEQFF.

The CDR3 spells CASSQGGGYGYTF. The CDR3 DNA sequence: TGTGCCAGCAGCCAAGGGGGGGGGTATGGCTACACCTTC. The J gene is TRBJ1-2, the V gene TRBV4-2; D may be TRBD1 (5 bases). The germline V gene encodes CDR1 LGHNA and CDR2 YNFKEQ. The CDR3 is made up of 13 amino acids. Trimming removed 1 base from V and 5 bases from J, with 8 bases in between.

This chain links TRBV2 with TRBJ1-4; 7 bases fit TRBD1. CDR3 length: 14 residues. J lost 5 bases, V lost 5 bases, and 5 bases had no gene match. CDR1 is SNHLY, CDR2 FYNNEI, per germline. The CDR3 nucleotides are TGTGCCAGCAGTCAACAGGGGAGGAATGAAAAACTGTTTTTT. This encodes CASSQQGRNEKLFF.

This chain connects TRBV6-4 to TRBJ1-2; perhaps TRBD1 as D (5 bases). V was shortened by 4 bases and J by 4 bases, with 16 bases between the two germline ends. From germline, CDR1 is MRHNA and CDR2 SNTAGT. The CDR3 covers 15 residues. The CDR3 DNA is TGTGCCAGCAGTGTAGAATATGGCCAGGGCTATGGCTACACCTTC. It is translated as CASSVEYGQGYGYTF.

The V call is TRBV7-9, the J call TRBJ2-2; 7 positions agree with TRBD1. Trimming at V came to 5 bases and at J to 0 bases, leaving 3 bases not matched to a gene. Per germline, CDR1 SEHNR and CDR2 FQNEAQ (reference sequence). There are 15 residues in the CDR3. As DNA, the CDR3 is TGTGCCAGCAGCCTAGGACAGGCGAACACCGGGGAGCTGTTTTTT. It codes for CASSLGQANTGELFF.

V gene TRBV30 combines with J gene TRBJ2-3, with 9 bases matching TRBD2. V gave up 0 bases and J gave up 1 base; unmatched junction bases: 5. The V gene's germline CDR1 is GTSNPN and CDR2 SVGIG (reference sequence). This CDR3 is 16 amino acids long. CDR3 nucleotide sequence: TGTGCCTGGAGTGTGAGTAGCGGGAGCGGCACAGATACGCAGTATTTT. Translated: CAWSVSSGSGTDTQYF.